The entry that follows covers one T cell receptor beta chain sequence. In the original analysis: Reference gene primer amplification in the assay estimated nucleated cell counts. The repertoire was sequenced with immunoSEQ multiplex PCR; TCRdb's copy has only in-frame clones and lacks some. The D gene and trimming were derived from the DNA, and the V and J assignments and clone size from that table. The table lists approximately 350,000 clones, more than 75% of them singletons. The CDR3 covers 15 residues. The J segment lost 4 bases and the V segment lost 4 bases, leaving 7 bases of the junction unmatched. In germline, CDR1 is MGHDK, CDR2 SYGVNS. The source of the sample is a study of blood T cell repertoires in COVID-19.

The chain links TRBV25-1 to TRBJ2-1, with 7 bases that match TRBD2. The sequenced material came from peripheral blood. This TCR derives from a woman aged 18-35 years who had recovered from COVID-19. CDR3 DNA sequence: TGTGCCAGCAGTGTCGGCGGGAGAGGATACAATGAGCAGTTCTTC. Encoded protein: CASSVGGRGYNEQFF.